Sequencing of this T cell receptor beta chain was carried out in a study of OX40 agonist ivuxolimab in advanced cancers. Overall study: Ivuxolimab was administered intravenously to patients at 0.01 to 10 mg/kg every 2 weeks. Whole-study results and caveats: Expanded clones belonging to CD8+ T cells outnumbered, on average, those of CD4+.

Regarding this clone: Its antigen is unidentified.

From germline, CDR1 is SGHNT and CDR2 YYREEE (reference sequence). Trimming stripped 1 base from V and 4 bases from J, with 11 bases between. This CDR3 has 14 amino acids. The assay was immunoSEQ multiplex PCR, and TCRdb's table has in-frame clones only and misses some. Here the sample spans about 81,000 clones, approximately 90% being singletons. V is TRBV5-4 and J is TRBJ1-2; maybe TRBD1 (5 bases). The source is an adult with an advanced solid tumor such as melanoma, head and neck, liver or kidney cancer. Sequences were derived from CD4+ or CD8+ T cells sorted from blood, sampled in a trial of the OX40 agonist ivuxolimab. In DNA form, the CDR3 reads TGTGCCAGCAGCTTGCAGGGAATAGGCTATGGCTACACCTTC. It is translated as CASSLQGIGYGYTF.